The 21 T cell receptor beta chains below all came from one sample that was sequenced in a study of sequential checkpoint blockade in melanoma. This sample's treatment: randomized to nivolumab then ipilimumab (arm A) or the reverse (arm B). Sequencing was performed with immunoSEQ multiplex PCR; in TCRdb, only in-frame clones are kept and a portion is missing. Here the sample spans about 20,000 clones, roughly four fifths being singletons. Material: CD8+ T cells sorted from blood (inferred from file names), obtained from a patient given nivolumab and ipilimumab in sequence. These receptors were collected from a human donor with melanoma.

This clone occurred a few times. The chain joins TRBV13 to TRBJ1-3; D is possibly TRBD1 (5 bases). Germline CDR1 and CDR2: PRHDT and FYEKMQ (reference sequence). Trimming pared 1 base from V and 5 bases from J, leaving 15 bases between. This CDR3 is built from 16 residues. The CDR3: CASSLVQGSPRNTIYF. Here the CDR3 DNA reads TGTGCCAGCAGCTTAGTTCAGGGAAGTCCGAGAAACACCATATATTTT.

The chain links TRBV5-8 to TRBJ1-5; TRBD1 is a possible D gene (6 bases). The CDR3 covers 15 residues. CDR1 is SGHTS and CDR2 is YDEGEE in the germline V gene. V dropped 1 base and J dropped 6 bases, with 14 bases sitting between them. CDR3 DNA: TGTGCCAGCAGCTTGAGGGGGAGTCCCGCTCAGCCCCAGCATTTT. Translated: CASSLRGSPAQPQHF.

The V call is TRBV7-8, the J call TRBJ1-1, with TRBD1 matching over 11 bases. The CDR3 consists of 17 residues. Germline V gives CDR1 SGHVS, CDR2 FQNEAQ. V shed 10 bases and J 1 base; nucleotides not matched to a gene: 14. The CDR3 protein is CATYPRTGGVWNTEAFF. CDR3 DNA: TGTGCCACCTACCCCCGGACAGGGGGCGTCTGGAACACTGAAGCTTTCTTT.

The rearrangement links TRBV27 to TRBJ2-7, with D maybe TRBD1 (6 bases). CDR3 length: 14 amino acids. The V and J ends lost 4 bases and 0 bases respectively, with 10 bases between them. Germline V gives CDR1 MNHEY, CDR2 SMNVEV (reference sequence). CDR3 sequence (DNA): TGTGCCAGCAGTTCTGAGGACAGCTCCTACGAGCAGTACTTC. Residues: CASSSEDSSYEQYF.

Comment on this clone: An end of the junction differs from the germline gene, which may be a read error. V gene TRBV7-2 combines with J gene TRBJ1-6; possible D gene TRBD1, 6 bases. This CDR3 has 13 residues. Germline lookup yields CDR1 SGHTA and CDR2 FQGNSA. This CDR3 reads CASSQAGDSPLHF. CDR3 bases: TGCGCCAGCAGCCAGGCAGGGGATTCACCCCTCCACTTT.

The CDR3 loop is CASSILAGTNSYNEQFF. Written as DNA, the CDR3 is TGTGCCAGCAGTATACTAGCGGGGACAAACTCCTACAATGAGCAGTTCTTC. V and J are TRBV27 and TRBJ2-1; 10 bases line up with TRBD2. Germline-derived CDR1 and CDR2 are MNHEY and SMNVEV (reference sequence). The J segment lost 0 bases and the V segment lost 5 bases, leaving 7 bases of the junction unmatched. The length of the CDR3 is 17 residues.

For this clone: The junction shows a germline mismatch at one end, possibly a read error. The chain uses TRBV13 and TRBJ2-6, with TRBD1 as a possible D gene (5 bases). Germline loops: CDR1 PRHDT, CDR2 FYEKMQ (reference sequence). The CDR3 runs to 15 residues. The CDR3 spells CASSLGAPGANVLTF. CDR3 in DNA: TGTGCCAGCAGCCTAGGGGCTCCCGGGGCCAACGTCCTGACTTTC. Full variable domain (outside the CDR3, taken from reference TRBV13 and TRBJ2-6): AAGVIQSPRHLIKEKRETATLKCYPIPRHDTVYWYQQGPGQDPQFLISFYEKMQSDKGSIPDRFSAQQFSDYHSELNMSSLELGDSALYFCASSLGAPGANVLTFGAGSRLTVL.

The CDR3 coding sequence is TGCGCCAGCAGCCAAGACCAGGGGGGAAGCTACGAGCAGTACTTC. It translates to CASSQDQGGSYEQYF. V is TRBV4-1 and J is TRBJ2-7; weak D call: TRBD1 (7 bases). This CDR3 spans 15 amino acids. CDR1 MGHRA and CDR2 YSYEKL come from the germline V gene. The V and J ends lost 0 bases and 3 bases respectively, with 12 bases between them.

This chain links TRBV7-6 with TRBJ1-3; D is perhaps TRBD1 (5 bases). V dropped 6 bases and J dropped 12 bases, with 21 bases sitting between them. The CDR3 runs 14 residues. In germline, CDR1 is SGHVS, CDR2 FNYEAQ. The CDR3 spells CASSPTQRGPNIYF. DNA of the CDR3: TGTGCCAGCAGTCCAACCCAGCGGGGCCCTAACATATATTTT.

The CDR3 loop reads CASSFKTEEKLFF. The CDR3, as DNA: TGTGCCAGCAGCTTTAAGACGGAGGAAAAACTGTTTTTT. The chain recombines TRBV5-5 with TRBJ1-4; D is ambiguous. The CDR3 extends over 13 amino acids. V was clipped by 2 bases and J by 8 bases, with 10 bases between them. Germline-derived CDR1 and CDR2 are SGHKS and YYEKEE (reference sequence). Drawing the rest from reference TRBV5-5 and TRBJ1-4, the complete variable domain is DAGVTQSPTHLIKTRGQQVTLRCSPISGHKSVSWYQQVLGQGPQFIFQYYEKEERGRGNFPDRFSARQFPNYSSELNVNALLLGDSALYLCASSFKTEEKLFFGSGTQLSVL.

The gene calls are TRBV7-9 and TRBJ2-5; a weak D match, TRBD1 (6 bases). The J call may be incorrect, as the DNA end agrees better with TRBJ2-7. Germline V gene sequence: CDR1 SEHNR, CDR2 FQNEAQ (reference sequence). CDR3 size: 14 residues. The CDR3 loop reads CASSDGGSDYEQYF. CDR3 bases: TGTGCCAGCAGCGATGGGGGCAGCGATTACGAGCAGTACTTC.

The CDR3 bases are TGTGCCAGCAGTTACGAGAAGGGGGGGTACCAAGAGACCCAGTACTTC. It yields the protein CASSYEKGGYQETQYF. V and J are TRBV6-6 and TRBJ2-5, with TRBD2 as a possible D gene (7 bases). CDR1 is MNHNY, CDR2 SVGAGI, per germline (reference sequence). The V gene lost 2 bases and the J gene lost 0 bases, with 13 bases spanning the gap. The CDR3 sequence is 16 residues long.

The V call is TRBV10-2, the J call TRBJ2-7; the match to TRBD2 covers 9 bases. CDR3 length: 13 amino acids. CDR1 WSHSY and CDR2 SAAADI come from the germline V gene. V lost 4 bases, J lost 5 bases, and 3 bases stayed unmatched. DNA for the CDR3: TGCGCCAGCAGTGGCGGGGGGGCTCACGAGCAGTACTTC. This translates into CASSGGGAHEQYF.

This chain uses TRBV27 with TRBJ1-5, with D possibly matching TRBD1 (5 bases). This CDR3 is 13 amino acids long. V shed 8 bases and J shed 6 bases, with 14 bases lying between them. The germline gives CDR1 MNHEY, CDR2 SMNVEV (reference sequence). The CDR3 nucleotides read TGTGCCAGCTCCCCCCCGGGGGTTCAGCCCCAGCATTTT. Amino acid sequence: CASSPPGVQPQHF.

CDR3 DNA sequence: TGCGCCAGCAGCCAAGATCCCGCAGGATACAATGAGCAGTTCTTC. The encoded protein is CASSQDPAGYNEQFF. V gene TRBV4-3 combines with J gene TRBJ2-1; D unresolved. Germline V CDR1 and CDR2: LGHNA, YSLEER. The germline V and J ends were trimmed by 0 bases and 4 bases, with 10 bases remaining between them. The CDR3 contains 15 residues.

The rearrangement joins TRBV9 to TRBJ2-1; D is possibly TRBD1 (5 bases). Germline V gene data show CDR1 as SGDLS and CDR2 as YYNGEE. This CDR3 spans 17 amino acids. Trimming shortened V by 2 bases and J by 0 bases, and 15 bases separated the two germline ends. The CDR3: CASSVRPGIRSYNEQFF. The CDR3 nucleotides read TGTGCCAGCAGCGTTCGTCCAGGGATACGCTCCTACAATGAGCAGTTCTTC. The variable domain in full, with the rest retrieved from reference TRBV9 and TRBJ2-1, is DSGVTQTPKHLITATGQRVTLRCSPRSGDLSVYWYQQSLDQGLQFLIQYYNGEERAKGNILERFSAQQFPDLHSELNLSSLELGDSALYFCASSVRPGIRSYNEQFFGPGTRLTVL.

The chain is built from TRBV4-3 and TRBJ1-2; perhaps TRBD1 as D (6 bases). V lost 1 base, J lost 4 bases, and 22 bases lay in between. The germline CDR1 and CDR2 sequences are LGHNA and YSLEER. This CDR3 is built from 18 residues. The CDR3 reads CASSQVALGGGGGYGYTF. The DNA of the CDR3 is TGCGCCAGCAGCCAAGTGGCCCTTGGGGGGGGCGGCGGCTATGGCTACACCTTC.

This sequence joins TRBV11-1 and TRBJ2-7, with D perhaps matching TRBD2 (6 bases). The germline V and J ends were trimmed by 5 bases and 0 bases, with 14 bases remaining between them. The germline V gene encodes CDR1 SGHAT and CDR2 FQDESV (reference sequence). CDR3 size: 15 residues. The CDR3: CASSDSPGASYEQYF. DNA of the CDR3: TGTGCCAGCAGCGATTCCCCGGGAGCCTCCTACGAGCAGTACTTC.

The chain has TRBV6-5 and TRBJ1-5, with no clear D. This CDR3 has 13 amino acids. Trimming pared 2 bases from V and 9 bases from J, leaving 11 bases between. Per germline, CDR1 MNHEY and CDR2 SVGAGI. The CDR3 sequence: CASSYTAPAPQHF. The CDR3 bases are TGTGCCAGCAGTTACACAGCTCCGGCGCCCCAGCATTTT.

The chain has TRBV5-1 and TRBJ1-3, with TRBD1 matching 7 bases. Trimming removed 4 bases from V and 0 bases from J; junction bases left unmatched: 7. CDR1 and CDR2 from the germline V gene are SGHRS and YFSETQ. This CDR3 comprises 16 residues. In DNA, the CDR3 is TGCGCCAGCAGCGGGGAGACAGGGTACTCTGGAAACACCATATATTTT. Its translation: CASSGETGYSGNTIYF.

The chain is built from TRBV5-4 and TRBJ1-3, with D uncertain. Germline-derived CDR1 and CDR2 are SGHNT and YYREEE (reference sequence). The CDR3 runs to 15 residues. V dropped 1 base and J dropped 1 base, with 9 bases sitting between them. CDR3 bases: TGTGCCAGCAGCTTGTCTTCTCGGTCTGGAAACACCATATATTTT. As protein: CASSLSSRSGNTIYF.